The clone carrying this T cell receptor beta chain was observed a handful of times. The record originates from a study of blood T cell repertoires in COVID-19. Looking at the study overall: T cells, B-cell-depleted T cells, or PBMCs provided the cDNA or gDNA that served as material.

Method: immunoSEQ multiplex PCR; TCRdb's copy keeps in-frame clones and lacks some. The table has about 150,000 clones, around 84% seen once. The CDR3 extends over 13 amino acids. V was clipped by 5 bases and J by 3 bases; unmatched bases: 1. The chain couples TRBV12-3 or TRBV12-4 to TRBJ1-3; 7 bases agree with TRBD1. This sequence originates from a human donor with acute or convalescent COVID-19. The donor label of this sample is uncertain. Source material: peripheral blood. The CDR3 loop is CASSDRDGNTIYF. The CDR3 DNA sequence: TGTGCCAGCAGTGACAGGGATGGAAACACCATATATTTT.